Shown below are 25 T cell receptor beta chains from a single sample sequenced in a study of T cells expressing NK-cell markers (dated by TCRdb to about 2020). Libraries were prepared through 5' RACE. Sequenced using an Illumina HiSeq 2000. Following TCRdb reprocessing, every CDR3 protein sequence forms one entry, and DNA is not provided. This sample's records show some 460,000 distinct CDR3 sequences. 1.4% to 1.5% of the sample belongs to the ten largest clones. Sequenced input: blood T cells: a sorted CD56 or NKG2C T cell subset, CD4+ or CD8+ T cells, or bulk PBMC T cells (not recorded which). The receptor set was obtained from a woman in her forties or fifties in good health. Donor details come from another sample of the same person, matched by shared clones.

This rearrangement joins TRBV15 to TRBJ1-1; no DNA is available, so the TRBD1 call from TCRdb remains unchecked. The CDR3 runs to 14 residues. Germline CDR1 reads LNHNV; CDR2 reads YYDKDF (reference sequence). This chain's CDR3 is CATALSGRNTEAFF.

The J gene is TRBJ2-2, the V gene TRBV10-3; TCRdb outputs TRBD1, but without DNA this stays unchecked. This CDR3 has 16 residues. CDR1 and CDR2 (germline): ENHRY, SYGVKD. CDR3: CAIPTGTGEHPGELFF.

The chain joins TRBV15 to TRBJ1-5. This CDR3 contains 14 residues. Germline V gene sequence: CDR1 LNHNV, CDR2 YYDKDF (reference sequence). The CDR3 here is CATSSGFSNQPQHF.

The CDR3 spells CASSQETLATQYF. This chain connects TRBV14 to TRBJ2-5. The CDR3 extends over 13 amino acids. Germline CDR1 is SGHDN and CDR2 is FVKESK. The variable domain in full, completed from reference TRBV14 and TRBJ2-5, reads EAGVTQFPSHSVIEKGQTVTLRCDPISGHDNLYWYRRVMGKEIKFLLHFVKESKQDESGMPNNRFLAERTGGTYSTLKVQPAELEDSGVYFCASSQETLATQYFGPGTRLLVL.

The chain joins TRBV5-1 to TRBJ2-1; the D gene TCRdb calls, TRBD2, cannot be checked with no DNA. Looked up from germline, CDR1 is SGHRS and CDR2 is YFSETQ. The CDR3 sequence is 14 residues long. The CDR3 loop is CASSTAGGLGEQFF.

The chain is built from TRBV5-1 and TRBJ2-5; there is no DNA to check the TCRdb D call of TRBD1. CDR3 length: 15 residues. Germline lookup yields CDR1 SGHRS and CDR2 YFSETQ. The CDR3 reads CASSLGRLSKETQYF. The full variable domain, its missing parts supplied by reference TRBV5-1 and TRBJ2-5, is KAGVTQTPRYLIKTRGQQVTLSCSPISGHRSVSWYQQTPGQGLQFLFEYFSETQRNKGNFPGRFSGRQFSNSRSEMNVSTLELGDSALYLCASSLGRLSKETQYFGPGTRLLVL.

CDR3 residues: CSMGRVLSTDTQYF. V and J are TRBV20-1 and TRBJ2-3; checking the TCRdb D call of TRBD1 is not possible without DNA. The germline CDR1 and CDR2 sequences are DFQATT and SNEGSKA (reference sequence). CDR3 length equals 14 residues.

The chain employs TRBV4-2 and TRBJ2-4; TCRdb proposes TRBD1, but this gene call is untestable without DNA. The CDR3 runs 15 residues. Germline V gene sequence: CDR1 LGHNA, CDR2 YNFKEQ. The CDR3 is CASSQGGRSKNIQYF.

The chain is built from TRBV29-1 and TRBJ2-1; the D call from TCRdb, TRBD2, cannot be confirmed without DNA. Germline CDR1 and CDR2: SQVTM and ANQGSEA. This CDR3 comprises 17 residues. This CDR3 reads CSVRGTSGSPLGNEQFF.

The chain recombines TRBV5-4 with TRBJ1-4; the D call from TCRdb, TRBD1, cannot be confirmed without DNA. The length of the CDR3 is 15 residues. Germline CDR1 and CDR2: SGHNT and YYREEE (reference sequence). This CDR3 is CASSSHRGSNEKLFF.

The CDR3 sequence is CSASIVGWGKNTEAFF. The V call is TRBV20-1, the J call TRBJ1-1; TCRdb returns TRBD1, unconfirmable since there is no DNA. Germline V lookup: CDR1 DFQATT, CDR2 SNEGSKA (reference sequence). This CDR3 is built from 16 residues.

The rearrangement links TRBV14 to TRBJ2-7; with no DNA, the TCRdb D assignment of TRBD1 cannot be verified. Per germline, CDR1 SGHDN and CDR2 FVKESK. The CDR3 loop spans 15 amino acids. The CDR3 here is CASSLRTGGLLEQYF.

CDR3 amino acids: CASSVALGPYEQYF. The chain uses TRBV9 and TRBJ2-7. Germline assignment: CDR1 SGDLS and CDR2 YYNGEE. This CDR3 has 14 amino acids.

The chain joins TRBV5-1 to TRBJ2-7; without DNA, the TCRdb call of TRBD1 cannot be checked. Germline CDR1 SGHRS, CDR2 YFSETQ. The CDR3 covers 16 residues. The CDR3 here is CASSLSRGRMAYEQYF.

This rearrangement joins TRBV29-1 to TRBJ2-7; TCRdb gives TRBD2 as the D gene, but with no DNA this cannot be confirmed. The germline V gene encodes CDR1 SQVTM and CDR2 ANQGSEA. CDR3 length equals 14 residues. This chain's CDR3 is CSVEIVRGDYEQYF.

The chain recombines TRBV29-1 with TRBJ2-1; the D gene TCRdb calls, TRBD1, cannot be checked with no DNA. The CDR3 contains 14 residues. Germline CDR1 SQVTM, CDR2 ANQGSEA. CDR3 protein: CSVDKGGLGSEQFF.

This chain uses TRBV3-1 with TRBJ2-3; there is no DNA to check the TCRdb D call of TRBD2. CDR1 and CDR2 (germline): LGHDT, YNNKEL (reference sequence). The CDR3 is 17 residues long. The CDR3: CASSQERLAGVTDTQYF.

CDR3 amino acids: CASSPGPGARNEQFF. This chain links TRBV5-1 with TRBJ2-1; there is no DNA to check the TCRdb D call of TRBD1. The CDR3 runs 15 residues. Germline V gene lookup returns CDR1 SGHRS and CDR2 YFSETQ.

This chain's CDR3 is CASSERGRGRVETQYF. The chain recombines TRBV25-1 with TRBJ2-5; no DNA is available, so the TRBD1 call from TCRdb remains unchecked. CDR1 and CDR2 (germline): MGHDK, SYGVNS. The length of the CDR3 is 16 residues.

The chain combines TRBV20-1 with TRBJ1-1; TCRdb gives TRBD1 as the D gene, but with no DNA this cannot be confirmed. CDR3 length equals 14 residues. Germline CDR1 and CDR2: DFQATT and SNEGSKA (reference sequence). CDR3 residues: CSARDSGPGNEAFF.

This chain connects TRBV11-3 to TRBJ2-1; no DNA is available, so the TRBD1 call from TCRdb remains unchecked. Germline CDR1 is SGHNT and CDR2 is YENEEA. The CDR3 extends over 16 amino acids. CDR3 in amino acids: CASKLNSVGGRNEQFF.

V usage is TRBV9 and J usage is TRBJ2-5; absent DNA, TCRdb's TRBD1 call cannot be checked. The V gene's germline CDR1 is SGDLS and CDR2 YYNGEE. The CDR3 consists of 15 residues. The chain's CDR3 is CASSARQGSLETQYF.

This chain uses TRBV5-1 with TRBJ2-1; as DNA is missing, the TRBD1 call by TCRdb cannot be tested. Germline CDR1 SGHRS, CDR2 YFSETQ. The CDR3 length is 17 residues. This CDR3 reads CASSWGSGQGPYNEQFF.

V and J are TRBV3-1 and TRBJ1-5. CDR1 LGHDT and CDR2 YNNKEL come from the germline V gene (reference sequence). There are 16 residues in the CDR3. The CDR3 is CASSQDLPGSNQPQHF.

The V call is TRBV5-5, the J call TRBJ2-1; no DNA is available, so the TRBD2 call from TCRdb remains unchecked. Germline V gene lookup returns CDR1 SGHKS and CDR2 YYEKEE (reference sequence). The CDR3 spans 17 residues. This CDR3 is CASSSRLAGGYYNEQFF.